What follows describes a single T cell receptor (beta chain). What antigen it recognizes has not been identified. No much larger clone exists at a distance of one base, and base qualities are not known. To analyze paired alpha-beta TCRs of CD8+ T cells, the researchers used an expanded emulsion RT-PCR method with primers covering all TCR V genes. CD8+ T cells were isolated with a CD8 positive selection kit and were then incubated overnight in about 9 IU/mL IL-2 prior to emulsion RT-PCR. This entry is derived from a study of T cell repertoires in breast cancer (dated by TCRdb to 2016 to 2017). As for the study more broadly: Samples profiled in the study came from tumors, lymph nodes and peripheral blood lymphocytes of breast cancer patients, along with peripheral blood from healthy control donors. Most of the approximately 22 patient tumors analyzed for shared TCRs were ER+/PR+. Controls included nine healthy donors of an age range similar to the patients. On average, sequencing produced around 500,000 sequences per sample, which came to roughly 9.6 reads per input cell. Because breast cancer has a low mutational burden and common mutations are rare, the study reasoned that TCRs shared between breast cancer patients would target shared antigens. Tumors and tumor-involved lymph nodes were minced, digested with Liberase and DNase, and then passed through 70-um and 40-um filters. Blood samples were separated by Ficoll, whereas tumor-free lymph nodes were processed without any enzymatic digestion. Summary of the overall study and its limitations: Compared with tumor-free nodes, tumor-involved sentinel lymph nodes shared about fourfold more TCRs with matched tumor repertoires (roughly 7.3% versus 1.9%). Discarding singleton TCRs and sampling only part of each tumor may have missed genuine antitumor clones. Roughly 18 TCR pairs were shared across seven or more patient tumors and were rarely found in control blood, which suggested possible tumor specificity. Shared TCRs showed TRBV7 predominance, possibly reflecting tumor recognition or mispriming bias from eight TRBV7 primers. Emulsion RT-PCR was considered qualitative rather than quantitative, since transcript abundance and primer differences skewed clone recovery. Shared TCRs were encoded by various nucleotide sequences, which suggests selection and expansion based on antigen.

In the germline V gene (reference sequence), CDR1 corresponds to SEHNR and CDR2 to FQNEAQ. The CDR3 holds 15 amino acids from the cysteine to the phenylalanine. Kept here is only the CDR3 DNA, which spans 45 bases and is read in frame from base 1. Between the V and J ends, shortened by 5 bases and 6 bases respectively, the junction contains 19 bases. The method behind the library was emulsion pairing. Unpaired genes were suppressed in a second nested PCR with blocking oligos, after which Illumina adaptors and barcodes were added in a third nested PCR. Each master mix for emulsion RT-PCR held 5,000-250,000 T cells along with C-region, Stepout and V-region primers. The emulsions were generated using the Micellula Emulsion and Purification Kit, and the RT-PCR was run with Qiagen OneStep RT-PCR reagents. Pooled libraries were sequenced on an Illumina MiSeq with paired-end 2 x 250 reads. The authors' analysis ran thus. Read pairs were joined in Galaxy and clipped at the engineered overlap into separate alpha and beta files; unclipped reads were discarded. Alpha-beta pairs were assigned with CompleteTCR, a MiTCR-based pipeline that links chains sharing read cluster identifiers using an R script. TCR sequences that were observed only once, representing about 1-3.3%, were removed as potential sequencing errors. TCRdb handled the public reads itself, with Q25 trimming in fastp and clone calling in MiXCR, and kept productive beta chains. Rows matching on CDR3 protein sequence are summarized as one entry with the most common DNA and genes. The V and J calls reflect TCRdb's pipeline rather than the authors' work. For this sample the table gives 95 to 150 distinct CDR3 sequences, of which 30% to 40% were detected only once. The ten largest make up less than 98% of the sample.

The sample was CD8+ T cells. This clonotype originated in a pool of human donors with breast cancer or a healthy control (not recorded which). The V and J genes are TRBV7-9 and TRBJ1-1, with the identity of the D gene unclear. The CDR3 amino acid sequence is: CASSLTWVMTAEAFF. The DNA sequence is TGTGCCAGCAGCCTGACATGGGTCATGACCGCTGAAGCTTTCTTT.